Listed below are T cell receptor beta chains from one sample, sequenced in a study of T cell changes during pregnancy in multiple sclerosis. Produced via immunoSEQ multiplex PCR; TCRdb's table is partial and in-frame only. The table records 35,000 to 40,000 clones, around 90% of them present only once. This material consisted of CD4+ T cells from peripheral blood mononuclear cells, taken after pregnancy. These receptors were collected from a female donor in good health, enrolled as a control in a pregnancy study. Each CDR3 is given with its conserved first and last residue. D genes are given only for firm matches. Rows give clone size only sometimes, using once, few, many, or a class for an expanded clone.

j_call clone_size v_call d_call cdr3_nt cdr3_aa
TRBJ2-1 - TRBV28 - TGTGCCAGCAGTGGCCAGATGCGGATTGCGCGCTACAATGAGCAGTTCTTC CASSGQMRIARYNEQFF
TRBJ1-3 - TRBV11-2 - TGTGCCAGCAGCCTAGCAGGCTCTGGAAACACCATATATTTT CASSLAGSGNTIYF
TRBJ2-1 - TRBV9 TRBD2 TGTGCCAGCAGCGTAGAGGGCGGGAGGTATAATAGGGAGCAGTTCTTC CASSVEGGRYNREQFF
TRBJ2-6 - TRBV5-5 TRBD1 TGTGCCACCTCTAACCCCGGGACAGTGGGGGTCCTGACTTTC CATSNPGTVGVLTF
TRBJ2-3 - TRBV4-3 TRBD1 TGCGCCAGCAGCCAAGAACCGACAGGGTGGGGAGGCACAGATACGCAGTATTTT CASSQEPTGWGGTDTQYF
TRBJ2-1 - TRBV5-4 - TGTGCCAGCAGCTTGGCCCCTGTTAATGAGCAGTTCTTC CASSLAPVNEQFF
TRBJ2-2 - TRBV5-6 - TGTGCCAGCAGCTCCCCGGGAACCGGGGAGCTGTTTTTT CASSSPGTGELFF
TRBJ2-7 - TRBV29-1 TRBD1 TGCAGCGCATCCGAGACAGGGGGCGGTGTCGAGCAGTACTTC CSASETGGGVEQYF
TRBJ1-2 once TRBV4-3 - TGCGCCAGCAGCCAAGATAGGGGATTTTATGGCTACACCTTC CASSQDRGFYGYTF
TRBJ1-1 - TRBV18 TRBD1 TGTGCCAGCTCGCCTCTTCAGGGGGGTAACACTGAAGCTTTCTTT CASSPLQGGNTEAFF
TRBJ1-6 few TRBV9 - TGTGCCAGCAGCGTAGGCGGGAGCTCCTATAATTCACCCCTCCACTTT CASSVGGSSYNSPLHF
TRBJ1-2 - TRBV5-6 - TGTGCCAGCAGCCCGGACAGCGACGTGGGCTACACCTTC CASSPDSDVGYTF
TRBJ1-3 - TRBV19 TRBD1 TGTGCCAGTAGTACGACAGGGGCTGGAAACACCATATATTTT CASSTTGAGNTIYF
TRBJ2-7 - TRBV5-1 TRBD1 TGCGCCAGCTCCGGGACAGGGTCCTACGAGCAGTACTTC CASSGTGSYEQYF
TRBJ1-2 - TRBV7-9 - TGTGCCAGCAGCTTGGGGGGGCGAGACTATGGCTACACCTTC CASSLGGRDYGYTF
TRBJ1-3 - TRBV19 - TGTGCCAGTAGTATGTCTGGGCTTGGAAACACCATATATTTT CASSMSGLGNTIYF
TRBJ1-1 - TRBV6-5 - TGTGCCAGCAGTGAAACAGGGAACACTGAAGCTTTCTTT CASSETGNTEAFF
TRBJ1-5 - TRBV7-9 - TGTGCCAGCAGCTTAGAGCCTCAGCCCCAGCATTTT CASSLEPQPQHF
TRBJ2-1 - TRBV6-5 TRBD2 TGTGCCAGCAGCGCGGGGAGGGGAGGCAATGAGCAGTTCTTC CASSAGRGGNEQFF
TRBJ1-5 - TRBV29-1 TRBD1 TGCAGCGTTGCAGGGGGTAGCAATCAGCCCCAGCATTTT CSVAGGSNQPQHF
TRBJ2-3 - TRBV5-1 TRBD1 TGCGCGAGCAGCTTGGACAGGGTCAGCACAGATACGCAGTATTTT CASSLDRVSTDTQYF
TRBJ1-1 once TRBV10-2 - TGCGCCAGCATACCCCCCCGAGGTAAGTTTTTGAACACTGAAGCTTTCTTT CASIPPRGKFLNTEAFF
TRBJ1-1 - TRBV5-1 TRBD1 TGCGCCAGCCAGGGACAGATGAACACTGAAGCTTTCTTT CASQGQMNTEAFF
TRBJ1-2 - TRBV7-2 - TGTGCCAGCAGCCCGCAGGGGCGCGAGGGCTACACCTTC CASSPQGREGYTF
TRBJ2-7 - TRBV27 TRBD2 TGTGCCAGCAGTGCTAGCGGGATCGGGGAGCAGTACTTC CASSASGIGEQYF
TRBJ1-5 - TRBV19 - TGTGCCAGTAGTTTCCAGGGTGGCAATCAGCCCCAGCATTTT CASSFQGGNQPQHF
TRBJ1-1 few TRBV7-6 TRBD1 TGTGCCAGCAGCTTGCCGAGACAGGGGGCCCCTGAAGCTTTCTTT CASSLPRQGAPEAFF
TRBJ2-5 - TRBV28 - TGTGCCAGCAGTTTCTACGAGACCCAGTACTTC CASSFYETQYF
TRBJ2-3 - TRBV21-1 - TGTGCCAGCAGCAAAGCGCGTAGCGGGGGGGCACGGGGCACAGATACGCAGTATTTT CASSKARSGGARGTDTQYF
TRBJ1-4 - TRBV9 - TGTGCCAGCAGCGTAGTAGGGGGAGAAAAACTGTTTTTT CASSVVGGEKLFF
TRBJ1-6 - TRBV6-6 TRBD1 TGTGCCAGCAGATACTTGGGACAGGTTGATAATTCACCCCTCCACTTT CASRYLGQVDNSPLHF
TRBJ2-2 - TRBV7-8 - TGTGCCAGCGAGAGGTGGAGAGATACCGGGGAGCTGTTTTTT CASERWRDTGELFF
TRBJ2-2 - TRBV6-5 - TGTGCCAGCAGCCCAAGCTGGACCGGGGAGCTGTTTTTT CASSPSWTGELFF
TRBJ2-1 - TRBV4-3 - TGCGCCAGCAGCCAGGACTCTCGCTCCTACAATGAGCAGTTCTTC CASSQDSRSYNEQFF
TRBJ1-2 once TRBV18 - TGTGCCAGCTCACCGAGCAGGGACTATGGCTACACCTTC CASSPSRDYGYTF
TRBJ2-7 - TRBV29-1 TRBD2 TGCAGCGCTTTCGGGACTAGCGGGAGCTACGAGCAGTACTTC CSAFGTSGSYEQYF
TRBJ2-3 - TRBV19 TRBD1 TGTGCCAGTAGTCCCGTTACCGGGACAGGGCAGTATTTT CASSPVTGTGQYF
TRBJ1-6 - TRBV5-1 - TGCGCCAGTAAACAGGGAGTGGATTCACCCCTCCACTTT CASKQGVDSPLHF
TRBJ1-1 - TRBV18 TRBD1 TGTGCCAGCTCACCGTCACAGGGGAAGACTGAAGCTTTCTTT CASSPSQGKTEAFF
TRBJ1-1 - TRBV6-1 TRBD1 TGTGCCAGCAGTGCGCTGACAGGGGGCATGAACACTGAAGCTTTCTTT CASSALTGGMNTEAFF